The 17 T cell receptor beta chains below come from one sample, sequenced in a study of blood T cell repertoires in COVID-19. TCRdb's copy holds only in-frame clones and misses some; the assay was immunoSEQ multiplex PCR. The sample consists of 57,000 or so clones, around 88% of them appearing once. The specimen was peripheral blood. The receptors were gathered from a human donor in a cohort sampled during active COVID-19.

This chain joins TRBV19 and TRBJ1-4; TRBD1 matches 9 bases. V was clipped by 4 bases and J by 6 bases; unmatched bases: 6. This CDR3 spans 15 amino acids. Per the germline V gene, CDR1 is LNHDA and CDR2 is SQIVND (reference sequence). The CDR3: CASSTVTGGYEKLFF. The CDR3 DNA reads as TGTGCCAGTAGTACCGTCACAGGGGGCTATGAAAAACTGTTTTTT.

This rearrangement joins TRBV13 to TRBJ2-7; a weak D match, TRBD1 (6 bases). CDR1 and CDR2 (germline): PRHDT, FYEKMQ (reference sequence). V lost 2 bases, J lost 6 bases, and 14 bases lay in between. The CDR3 contains 14 residues. CDR3 sequence reads: CASSLLQGSGEQYF. DNA for the CDR3: TGTGCCAGCAGCTTATTACAGGGAAGTGGCGAGCAGTACTTC.

The rearrangement joins TRBV2 to TRBJ2-5; the match to TRBD2 covers 9 bases. Germline CDR1 reads SNHLY; CDR2 reads FYNNEI. The V segment lost 4 bases and the J segment 5 bases; nucleotides outside the gene matches: 8. The CDR3 has 15 amino acids. DNA for the CDR3: TGTGCCAGCAGTGCTCGGCGGGAGGGCTCGGAGACCCAGTACTTC. Its protein product is CASSARREGSETQYF.

The V gene is TRBV28, the J gene TRBJ2-3; unclear D gene. The CDR3 contains 12 residues. The germline gives CDR1 MDHEN, CDR2 SYDVKM. The V gene lost 2 bases and the J gene lost 5 bases, with 5 bases spanning the gap. This chain's CDR3 is CASSLGRDTQYF. DNA of the CDR3: TGTGCCAGCAGTTTAGGTAGAGATACGCAGTATTTT.

This clone has only a few counts. V is TRBV4-1 and J is TRBJ2-7; no clear D. The CDR3 is 13 residues long. V shed 2 bases and J shed 4 bases, with 9 bases lying between them. Germline CDR1 reads MGHRA; CDR2 reads YSYEKL. The chain's CDR3 is CASSQYTGYEQYF. The CDR3 nucleotides read TGCGCCAGCAGCCAATATACGGGTTACGAGCAGTACTTC.

The chain uses TRBV5-5 and TRBJ2-7, with D uncertain. Germline CDR1 and CDR2: SGHKS and YYEKEE (reference sequence). There are 15 residues in the CDR3. V was shortened by 0 bases and J by 3 bases, with 13 bases between the two germline ends. CDR3: CASSLGHPLFYEQYF. The CDR3 nucleotides are TGTGCCAGCAGCTTGGGACATCCGCTTTTCTACGAGCAGTACTTC.

The chain carries TRBV7-6 and TRBJ2-2, with 9 nucleotides matching TRBD2. The CDR3 covers 19 residues. Losses at the gene ends were 0 bases for V and 0 bases for J; bases not matched to a gene: 8. CDR1 SGHVS and CDR2 FNYEAQ come from the germline V gene. The CDR3 DNA reads TGTGCCAGCAGCTTAGCGATTAGGGCGGGAGGGCCGAACACCGGGGAGCTGTTTTTT. Amino acids: CASSLAIRAGGPNTGELFF.

This clone came up once. This chain uses TRBV28 with TRBJ2-3; tentative D call: TRBD2 (7 bases). The germline V and J ends were trimmed by 8 bases and 5 bases, with 17 bases remaining between them. The CDR3 extends over 14 amino acids. Per germline, CDR1 MDHEN and CDR2 SYDVKM. CDR3 sequence (DNA): TGTGCCAGCGCTGTGGGGGGGCACGTAGATACGCAGTATTTT. It yields the protein CASAVGGHVDTQYF.

V and J are TRBV18 and TRBJ2-1; possibly TRBD2 for D (6 bases). Trimming took 1 base from V and 0 from J, leaving 22 bases between them. Germline CDR1 KGHSH, CDR2 LQKENI. The length of the CDR3 is 20 residues. The CDR3 DNA is TGTGCCAGCTCACCACAAAAGAACATCGGGACTGGATTCTCCTACAATGAGCAGTTCTTC. It encodes CASSPQKNIGTGFSYNEQFF.

The chain links TRBV5-1 to TRBJ1-2, with 8 bases that match TRBD1. V gave up 4 bases and J gave up 0 bases; unmatched junction bases: 5. This CDR3 has 15 amino acids. The germline CDR1 and CDR2 sequences are SGHRS and YFSETQ. The chain's CDR3 is CASSQTGGTNYGYTF. In nucleotides, the CDR3 is TGCGCCAGCAGCCAAACAGGGGGAACTAACTATGGCTACACCTTC.

The chain uses TRBV5-4 and TRBJ2-4; 10 positions match TRBD2. CDR1 is SGHNT, CDR2 YYREEE, per germline (reference sequence). The CDR3 is made up of 15 amino acids. V trimming: 3 bases; J trimming: 6 bases; junction bases outside the gene matches: 6. This CDR3 reads CASSSKREGLNIQYF. The CDR3 nucleotides read TGTGCCAGCAGCTCAAAGCGGGAGGGCTTAAACATTCAGTACTTC.

The chain uses TRBV5-1 and TRBJ2-7, with a tentative D call TRBD1 (6 bases). The CDR3 runs to 14 residues. With 0 bases removed from V and 2 bases from J, the gap between germline ends came to 9 bases. Germline V CDR1 and CDR2: SGHRS, YFSETQ. The CDR3 spells CASSLVPGAYEQYF. The CDR3 nucleotides are TGCGCCAGCAGCTTGGTGCCAGGGGCCTACGAGCAGTACTTC.

This rearrangement joins TRBV5-1 to TRBJ2-5; D is perhaps TRBD1 (5 bases). CDR1 is SGHRS and CDR2 is YFSETQ in the germline V gene. This CDR3 is built from 14 residues. V lost 1 base and J lost 0, with 7 bases in between. The CDR3 DNA follows: TGCGCCAGCAGCTTGTACAGGAACCAAGAGACCCAGTACTTC. This gives the protein CASSLYRNQETQYF.

The chain is built from TRBV7-2 and TRBJ2-4, with 8 positions matching TRBD2. V shed 4 bases and J 0 bases; nucleotides not matched to a gene: 5. Germline CDR1 and CDR2: SGHTA and FQGNSA. The CDR3 contains 16 residues. The chain's CDR3 is CASSYSGVLAKNIQYF. The CDR3 DNA reads as TGTGCCAGCAGCTATAGCGGGGTACTAGCCAAAAACATTCAGTACTTC.

V is TRBV13 and J is TRBJ2-2; D perhaps matches TRBD1 (6 bases). This CDR3 contains 15 residues. Germline V gene sequence: CDR1 PRHDT, CDR2 FYEKMQ (reference sequence). V was trimmed by 6 bases and J by 3 bases, leaving 14 bases between them. The CDR3, as DNA: TGTGCCAGCAGGTCGCAGGGGCCGTACACCGGGGAGCTGTTTTTT. This encodes CASRSQGPYTGELFF.

This chain joins TRBV5-1 and TRBJ2-1; D may be TRBD2 (5 bases). This CDR3 spans 14 amino acids. The V gene's germline CDR1 is SGHRS and CDR2 YFSETQ. The V end lost 4 bases, the J end lost 4 bases, and 12 bases lay between the germline ends. The CDR3 DNA sequence: TGCGCCAGCAGCCTACTAGTTAGTTACAATGAGCAGTTCTTC. This codes for CASSLLVSYNEQFF.

The rearrangement uses TRBV5-6 and TRBJ2-3; TRBD2 matches at 7 bases. Losses at the gene ends were 2 bases for V and 6 bases for J; bases not matched to a gene: 12. The CDR3 is 16 residues long. The germline V gene has CDR1 SGHDT and CDR2 YYEEEE. CDR3 sequence reads: CASSLLAGEGSDTQYF. DNA for the CDR3: TGTGCCAGCAGCTTATTGGCGGGGGAAGGATCTGATACGCAGTATTTT.